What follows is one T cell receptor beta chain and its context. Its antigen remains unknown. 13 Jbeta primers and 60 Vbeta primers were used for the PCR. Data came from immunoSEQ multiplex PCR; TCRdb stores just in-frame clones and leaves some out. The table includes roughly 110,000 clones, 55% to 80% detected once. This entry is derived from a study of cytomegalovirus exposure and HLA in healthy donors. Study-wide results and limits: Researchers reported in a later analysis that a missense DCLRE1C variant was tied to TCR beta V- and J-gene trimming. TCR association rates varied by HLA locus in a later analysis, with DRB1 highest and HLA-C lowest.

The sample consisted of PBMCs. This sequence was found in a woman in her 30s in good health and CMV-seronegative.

The CDR3 nucleotides read TGTGCCAGCAGAGGACTAGCGGGGGGGAACAATGAGCAGTTCTTC. Translation: CASRGLAGGNNEQFF. This chain joins TRBV6-5 and TRBJ2-1; 15 bases are shared with TRBD2. Looked up from germline, CDR1 is MNHEY and CDR2 is SVGAGI. Unmatched junction bases numbered 2, after V lost 6 bases and J lost 5 bases. This CDR3 has 15 amino acids.